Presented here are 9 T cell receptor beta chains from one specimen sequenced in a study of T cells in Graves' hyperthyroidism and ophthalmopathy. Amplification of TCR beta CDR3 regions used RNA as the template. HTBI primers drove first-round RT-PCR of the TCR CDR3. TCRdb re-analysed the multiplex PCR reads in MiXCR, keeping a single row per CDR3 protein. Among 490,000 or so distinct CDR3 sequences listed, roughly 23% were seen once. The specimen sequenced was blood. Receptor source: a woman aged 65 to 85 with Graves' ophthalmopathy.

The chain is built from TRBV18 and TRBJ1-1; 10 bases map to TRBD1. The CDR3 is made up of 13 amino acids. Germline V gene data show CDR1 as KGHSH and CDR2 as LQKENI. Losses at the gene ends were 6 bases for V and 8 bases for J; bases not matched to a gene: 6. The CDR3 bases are TGTGCCAGCTCCCTTGGGACAGGGGAGGAAGCTTTCTTT. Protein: CASSLGTGEEAFF.

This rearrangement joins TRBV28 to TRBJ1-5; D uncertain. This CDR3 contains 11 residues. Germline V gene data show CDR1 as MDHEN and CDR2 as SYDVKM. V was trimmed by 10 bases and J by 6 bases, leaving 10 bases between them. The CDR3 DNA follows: TGTGCCACGACCGGAGGTCAGCCCCAGCATTTT. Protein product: CATTGGQPQHF.

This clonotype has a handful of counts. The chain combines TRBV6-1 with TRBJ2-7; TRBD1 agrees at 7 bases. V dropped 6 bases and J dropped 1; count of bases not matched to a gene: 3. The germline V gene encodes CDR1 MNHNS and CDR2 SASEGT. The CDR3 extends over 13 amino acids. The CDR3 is CASRVTGSYEQYF. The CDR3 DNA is TGTGCCAGCAGGGTGACAGGGTCCTACGAGCAGTACTTC.

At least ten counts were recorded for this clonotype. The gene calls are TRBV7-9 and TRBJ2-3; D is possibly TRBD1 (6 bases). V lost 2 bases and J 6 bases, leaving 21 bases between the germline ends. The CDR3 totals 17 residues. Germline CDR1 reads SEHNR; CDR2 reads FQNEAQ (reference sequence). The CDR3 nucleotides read TGTGCCAGCAGCTTAAGCCGGGACACCCGGATGGTGGATACGCAGTATTTT. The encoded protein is CASSLSRDTRMVDTQYF. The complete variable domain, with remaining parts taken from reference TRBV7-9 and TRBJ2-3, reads DTGVSQNPRHKITKRGQNVTFRCDPISEHNRLYWYRQTLGQGPEFLTYFQNEAQLEKSRLLSDRFSAERPKGSFSTLEIQRTEQGDSAMYLCASSLSRDTRMVDTQYFGPGTRLTVL.

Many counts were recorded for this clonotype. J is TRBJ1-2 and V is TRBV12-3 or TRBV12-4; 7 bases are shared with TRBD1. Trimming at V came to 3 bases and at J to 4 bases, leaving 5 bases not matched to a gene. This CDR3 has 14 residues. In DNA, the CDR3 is TGTGCCAGCAGTTTCCCAAACAGGGGCTATGGCTACACCTTC. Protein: CASSFPNRGYGYTF.

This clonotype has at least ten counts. In DNA form, the CDR3 reads TGTGCCAGCAGCCCCGGGGGCCGGGAGGCAGATACGCAGTATTTT. This gives the protein CASSPGGREADTQYF. V gene TRBV7-3 combines with J gene TRBJ2-3; TRBD2 is a possible D gene (7 bases). The germline V gene encodes CDR1 SGHTA and CDR2 FQGTGA. The CDR3 runs to 15 residues. Trimming cost V 5 bases and J 4 bases, with 16 bases left between them.

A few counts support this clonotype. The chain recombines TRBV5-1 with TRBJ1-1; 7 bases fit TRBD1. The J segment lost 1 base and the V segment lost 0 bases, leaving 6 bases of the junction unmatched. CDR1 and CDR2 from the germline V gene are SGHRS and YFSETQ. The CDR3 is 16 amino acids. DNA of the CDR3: TGCGCCAGCAGCTTGGCCGGGACAGCTCAGAACACTGAAGCTTTCTTT. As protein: CASSLAGTAQNTEAFF.

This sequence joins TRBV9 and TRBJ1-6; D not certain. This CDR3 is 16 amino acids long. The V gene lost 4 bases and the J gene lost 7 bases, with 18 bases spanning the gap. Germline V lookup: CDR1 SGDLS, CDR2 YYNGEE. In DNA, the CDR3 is TGTGCCAGCAGCACAAGTCCCGGGAGCTTGAATTCACCCCTCCACTTT. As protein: CASSTSPGSLNSPLHF.

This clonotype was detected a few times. The CDR3 region is CASSYGTRTDTQYF. CDR3 nucleotide sequence: TGTGCCAGCAGCTATGGGACTAGGACAGATACGCAGTATTTT. The chain combines TRBV28 with TRBJ2-3, with 8 nucleotides matching TRBD2. V trimming: 6 bases; J trimming: 3 bases; junction bases outside the gene matches: 5. The CDR3 has 14 residues. The germline gives CDR1 MDHEN, CDR2 SYDVKM.